The clone carrying this T cell receptor beta chain was counted a few times. Each CDR3 protein gets one entry after TCRdb re-called the RT-PCR reads with MiXCR. This table has some 640,000 distinct CDR3 sequences, around 14% appearing once. This specimen comes from a study of response to subunit inactivated influenza vaccine. The V gene lost 4 bases and the J gene lost 0 bases, with 16 bases spanning the gap. This CDR3 region has 17 residues. Germline assignment: CDR1 SNHLY and CDR2 FYNNEI. The chain combines TRBV2 with TRBJ2-4; TRBD1 might be the D (5 bases). The source is a man aged 50 to 59 who received an inactivated influenza vaccine. Sequencing used PBMCs from blood, obtained around 15 days before vaccination. The CDR3 protein is CASSASGIGIAKNIQYF. The DNA for the CDR3 is TGTGCCAGCAGTGCATCAGGGATTGGGATAGCCAAAAACATTCAGTACTTC. Full variable domain (outside the CDR3, taken from reference TRBV2 and TRBJ2-4): EPEVTQTPSHQVTQMGQEVILRCVPISNHLYFYWYRQILGQKVEFLVSFYNNEISEKSEIFDDQFSVERPDGSNFTLKIRSTKLEDSAMYFCASSASGIGIAKNIQYFGAGTRLSVL.